The 18 T cell receptor beta chains below were found in one sample sequenced in a study of vaccination effects on CD4 cells after COVID-19. The protocol was immunoSEQ multiplex PCR, while the TCRdb copy is restricted to in-frame clones and leaves out a portion. The top ten clones hold approximately 1.9% of a sample with around 83,000 clones, roughly four fifths of them seen once. In the ViraFEST assay, antigen-specific CD4+ clonotypes were identified by expansion after peptide-pool stimulation. Culturing for approximately 10 days preceded CD4+ T cell isolation. Antigen specificity for these receptors is unknown. The starting material was CD4+ T cells from PBMCs cultured with HCoV-229E spike peptides, obtained before COVID-19 vaccination. These receptors were collected from a human donor who received a COVID-19 vaccine.

The rearrangement links TRBV11-1 to TRBJ2-5, with 8 nucleotides matching TRBD1. Germline assignment: CDR1 SGHAT and CDR2 FQDESV (reference sequence). The V and J ends lost 1 base and 5 bases, in that order; junction bases with no gene match: 6. The CDR3 length is 15 residues. In nucleotides, the CDR3 is TGTGCCAGCAGCTTAGAAGACAGGGGCGCGGAGACCCAGTACTTC. Translated: CASSLEDRGAETQYF.

The CDR3 nucleotides read TGTGCCAGCACTCGCGACAGGAGCTATGGCTACACCTTC. It specifies CASTRDRSYGYTF. The rearrangement joins TRBV12-3 or TRBV12-4 to TRBJ1-2, with D possibly TRBD1 on 6 matching bases. V dropped 7 bases and J dropped 4 bases, with 13 bases sitting between them. The CDR3 loop spans 13 amino acids.

V gene TRBV7-6 combines with J gene TRBJ2-3; D gene ambiguous. This CDR3 region has 16 residues. Trimming stripped 5 bases from V and 0 bases from J, with 15 bases between. CDR1 is SGHVS and CDR2 is FNYEAQ in the germline V gene. The CDR3 protein is CASSPLWGGSTDTQYF. The DNA for the CDR3 is TGTGCCAGCAGCCCACTGTGGGGTGGTAGCACAGATACGCAGTATTTT.

The table lists this clone with a count of one. This chain connects TRBV10-3 to TRBJ2-2, with 9 bases that match TRBD1. Germline loops: CDR1 ENHRY, CDR2 SYGVKD. The length of the CDR3 is 16 residues. The ends lost 3 bases at V and 3 bases at J; junction bases unmatched: 5. The CDR3 region is CAISDPTGGYTGELFF. CDR3 DNA sequence: TGTGCCATCAGTGACCCGACAGGGGGATACACCGGGGAGCTGTTTTTT.

The V call is TRBV2, the J call TRBJ2-5; D is ambiguous. The CDR3 contains 12 residues. Trimming stripped 4 bases from V and 5 bases from J, with 8 bases between. Germline lookup yields CDR1 SNHLY and CDR2 FYNNEI. The CDR3 loop is CASSGSLETQYF. As DNA, the CDR3 is TGTGCCAGCAGTGGAAGTTTGGAGACCCAGTACTTC.

The genes are TRBV2 and TRBJ2-5, with D tentatively TRBD2 (5 bases). CDR1 and CDR2 from the germline V gene are SNHLY and FYNNEI. V gave up 8 bases and J gave up 5 bases, with 15 bases separating them. This CDR3 is 13 amino acids long. CDR3 region: CASFQYRGETQYF. The CDR3 nucleotides are TGTGCCAGCTTCCAATATCGAGGGGAGACCCAGTACTTC. Full variable domain (outside the CDR3, taken from reference TRBV2 and TRBJ2-5): EPEVTQTPSHQVTQMGQEVILRCVPISNHLYFYWYRQILGQKVEFLVSFYNNEISEKSEIFDDQFSVERPDGSNFTLKIRSTKLEDSAMYFCASFQYRGETQYFGPGTRLLVL.

The J gene is TRBJ1-4, the V gene TRBV19; D is unresolved. Per the germline V gene, CDR1 is LNHDA and CDR2 is SQIVND (reference sequence). This CDR3 has 13 residues. V gave up 10 bases and J gave up 3 bases, with 12 bases separating them. The CDR3 DNA follows: TGTGCCACTCGAGGTGGAGCTAATGAAAAACTGTTTTTT. Its translation: CATRGGANEKLFF.

The CDR3 DNA reads as TGTGCCAGCAGCTTCGAGGCAGGGGTCGGGGAGCTGTTTTTT. This codes for CASSFEAGVGELFF. The chain recombines TRBV7-3 with TRBJ2-2, with D tentatively TRBD1 (6 bases). The V end was cut by 3 bases, the J end by 7 bases, with 12 bases between. The CDR3 length is 14 residues. CDR1 and CDR2 (germline): SGHTA, FQGTGA. Looking up the rest from reference TRBV7-3 and TRBJ2-2 gives the full variable domain: GAGVSQTPSNKVTEKGKYVELRCDPISGHTALYWYRQSLGQGPEFLIYFQGTGAADDSGLPNDRFFAVRPEGSVSTLKIQRTERGDSAVYLCASSFEAGVGELFFGEGSRLTVL.

The V and J genes are TRBV21-1 and TRBJ2-3; TRBD2, the table's D call, lacks a check against the DNA. TRBV21-1 is described as a pseudogene. The CDR3 has 18 residues. CDR3 nucleotides: TGTGCCAGCAGGGGACTAGCGGGGGGAATTGGGTTGACAGATACGCAGTATTTT. This gives the protein CASRGLAGGIGLTDTQYF.

This chain connects TRBV6-5 to TRBJ2-1; 9 bases are a match to TRBD1. The CDR3 totals 14 residues. V gave up 6 bases and J gave up 8 bases; unmatched junction bases: 8. The germline gives CDR1 MNHEY, CDR2 SVGAGI. The CDR3 sequence is CASRRGQGIYEQFF. The CDR3 DNA reads TGTGCCAGCAGGCGGGGACAGGGAATCTATGAGCAGTTCTTC.

The sample holds a few counts of this clone. This chain links TRBV6-6 with TRBJ1-3, with D perhaps matching TRBD1 (6 bases). V was trimmed by 5 bases and J by 7 bases, leaving 9 bases between them. In germline, CDR1 is MNHNY, CDR2 SVGAGI (reference sequence). The CDR3 has 12 residues. This CDR3 reads CASSIQGNTIYF. In DNA form, the CDR3 reads TGTGCCAGCAGTATACAGGGCAACACCATATATTTT.

This sequence joins TRBV7-8 and TRBJ2-7; no clear D. Trimming took 5 bases from V and 3 from J, leaving 8 bases between them. In germline, CDR1 is SGHVS, CDR2 FQNEAQ. This CDR3 is 12 amino acids long. CDR3 region: CASSQTGYEQYV. The CDR3 bases are TGTGCCAGCAGCCAGACCGGCTACGAGCAGTACGTC.

The chain has TRBV5-6 and TRBJ1-2; the D is unclear. Per the germline V gene, CDR1 is SGHDT and CDR2 is YYEEEE. The CDR3 spans 12 residues. V shed 0 bases and J shed 8 bases, with 8 bases lying between them. The CDR3 here is CASSLGLRGYTF. The CDR3 DNA reads TGTGCCAGCAGCTTGGGCCTGAGGGGCTACACCTTC.

J is TRBJ1-3 and V is TRBV28; D is uncertain. The germline gives CDR1 MDHEN, CDR2 SYDVKM. The V end lost 3 bases, the J end lost 3 bases, and 3 bases lay between the germline ends. The CDR3 contains 12 residues. CDR3 coding DNA: TGTGCCAGCAGTTTCCTTGGAAACACCATATATTTT. Its protein product is CASSFLGNTIYF.

The chain joins TRBV20-1 to TRBJ2-3, with D uncertain. The CDR3 has 11 residues. Trimming removed 6 bases from V and 5 bases from J, with 9 bases in between. In germline, CDR1 is DFQATT, CDR2 SNEGSKA (reference sequence). The CDR3 DNA is TGCAGTGCCATAGACCGAGATACGCAGTATTTT. This codes for CSAIDRDTQYF.

V gene TRBV28 combines with J gene TRBJ1-4, with D uncertain. Trimming removed 3 bases from V and 0 bases from J, with 5 bases in between. In germline, CDR1 is MDHEN, CDR2 SYDVKM. This CDR3 is built from 14 residues. CDR3 residues: CASSFRSTNEKLFF. In nucleotides, the CDR3 is TGTGCCAGCAGTTTTAGGTCAACTAATGAAAAACTGTTTTTT.

The rearrangement links TRBV5-1 to TRBJ1-1, with a weak D call TRBD1 (6 bases). The CDR3 covers 15 residues. Looked up from germline, CDR1 is SGHRS and CDR2 is YFSETQ. V lost 4 bases, J lost 5 bases, and 18 bases lay in between. CDR3 coding DNA: TGCGCCAGCAGCACCCTACAGGGCGTAGGAACTGAAGCTTTCTTT. Its translation is CASSTLQGVGTEAFF. Full variable domain (outside the CDR3, taken from reference TRBV5-1 and TRBJ1-1): KAGVTQTPRYLIKTRGQQVTLSCSPISGHRSVSWYQQTPGQGLQFLFEYFSETQRNKGNFPGRFSGRQFSNSRSEMNVSTLELGDSALYLCASSTLQGVGTEAFFGQGTRLTVV.

The chain joins TRBV5-1 to TRBJ1-1; D might be TRBD1 (6 bases). Germline CDR1 reads SGHRS; CDR2 reads YFSETQ. The CDR3 sequence is 15 residues long. V lost 1 base, J lost 2 bases, and 12 bases lay in between. The CDR3 here is CASSLSGQTNTEAFF. The CDR3 nucleotides are TGCGCCAGCAGCTTGTCCGGACAGACCAACACTGAAGCTTTCTTT.